The clone carrying this TCR beta chain was seen only a few times. What it binds is not known. These data belong to a study of the immune and genomic landscape of osteosarcoma. Using immunoSEQ multiplex PCR, the repertoire was profiled, and TCRdb retains in-frame clones only, with some absent. The data hold 2,700 or so clones, with around 70% observed a single time. The CDR3 has 14 amino acids. V lost 0 bases and J 7 bases, leaving 12 bases between the germline ends. Per the germline V gene, CDR1 is MNHNY and CDR2 is SVGAGI (reference sequence). Findings and limits, study-wide: Roughly 5 cases had one hyperexpanded dominant clone and under 100 clonotypes. Compared with cold C1, the hot C3 cluster had higher, still-low clonality.

What was sequenced was tumor tissue from a local recurrence in the femur. The sequence was collected from a man younger than 35 with osteosarcoma. This chain uses TRBV6-6 with TRBJ1-1; no firm D call. CDR3 bases: TGTGCCAGCAGTTACTCGGAGGGTGGTGGTGAAGCTTTCTTT. As protein: CASSYSEGGGEAFF.